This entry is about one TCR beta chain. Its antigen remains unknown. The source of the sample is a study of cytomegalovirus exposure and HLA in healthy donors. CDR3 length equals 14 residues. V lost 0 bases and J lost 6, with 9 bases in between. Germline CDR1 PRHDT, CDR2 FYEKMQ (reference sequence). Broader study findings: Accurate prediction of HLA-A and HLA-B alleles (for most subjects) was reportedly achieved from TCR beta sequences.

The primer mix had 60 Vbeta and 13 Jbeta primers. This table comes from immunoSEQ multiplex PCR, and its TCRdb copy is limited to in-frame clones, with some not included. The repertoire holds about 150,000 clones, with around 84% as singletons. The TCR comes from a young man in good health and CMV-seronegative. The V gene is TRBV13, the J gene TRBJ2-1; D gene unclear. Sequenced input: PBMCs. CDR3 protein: CASSLGLEINEQFF. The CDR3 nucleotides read TGTGCCAGCAGCTTAGGTCTAGAGATCAATGAGCAGTTCTTC.